Listed here is a single TCR beta chain. This clonotype was observed at least ten times. It lacks a known antigen. No base quality information exists; no much larger clone differs at one position. The ophthalmopathy patients had moderately to severely active disease, with a Clinical Activity Score of 3 or higher, a NOSPECS grade of 4 or higher, and a disease duration of less than 3 months. Anyone with other autoimmune diseases, uncontrolled infections, pregnancy or lactation was excluded from the study. Diagnosis relied on clinical symptoms, serum thyroxine, TRAb, thyroid ultrasound and orbital computed tomography. PBMCs were isolated from more than 8 ml of fresh peripheral blood by Ficoll-Paque density gradient centrifugation. Trizol reagent was used to extract the total RNA, and its quality was then checked on an Agilent 2100 Bioanalyzer. The germline V gene gives CDR1 as ENHRY and CDR2 as SYGVKD. Cut back by 4 bases and 0 bases, the V and J ends lie 9 bases apart. Taken from cysteine to phenylalanine, the CDR3 has 14 residues. Only CDR3 DNA remains: 42 bases, in frame from the first base.

The sample originates from a study of Graves' ophthalmopathy and Graves' hyperthyroidism (dated by TCRdb to the late 2010s). Background for the entire study: Peripheral blood was collected at initial diagnosis, prior to any treatment. After sampling, hyperthyroidism patients received methimazole starting at 30 mg daily, and ophthalmopathy patients received high-dose intravenous methylprednisolone. The independent validation cohort included approximately 19 hyperthyroidism patients plus 17 patients who later progressed from hyperthyroidism to ophthalmopathy. In total, around 140 blood samples were TCR-sequenced: fewer than 50 ophthalmopathy, approximately 75 hyperthyroidism and about 17 hyperthyroidism-to-ophthalmopathy patients. In roughly 6 hyperthyroidism patients, the T-cell repertoires found in thyroid tissue were compared with those found in blood. To explore V-J signatures that distinguish ophthalmopathy from hyperthyroidism, a discovery set of 100 patients was enrolled, made up of under 50 with ophthalmopathy and 57 with stable hyperthyroidism. For training and testing, the 100 or so patients in the discovery cohort were randomly divided in a 7:3 ratio. The study used TCR beta repertoire signatures to distinguish Graves' ophthalmopathy from Graves' hyperthyroidism and to predict progression to ophthalmopathy.

TCR beta CDR3 regions were amplified from RNA transcripts for repertoire sequencing. The first round was an RT-PCR using HTBI primers with the Qiagen OneStep RT-PCR kit, and this first round was followed by a second-round multiplex PCR, then size selection and purification. Sequencing of the libraries was carried out on an Illumina HiSeq2000 in paired-end mode with 100 bp reads. In the authors' own workflow: SOAPnuke was used to process the reads, removing any read that contained adapters or uncalled bases, had a mean Phred below 15, or lacked an exact match to the constant primer or identifier. COPE v1.2.5 was used to merge high-quality paired reads. Each unique nucleotide sequence was treated as a clonotype, and MiTCR v1.1 was used to align the clonotypes to the IMGT TRB V, D and J references. Analysis was restricted to V-J combinations with a frequency above 0.0001, which covered about 99% of repertoires. A TCR clonal expansion and chaos score per V-J combination was defined as the ratio of F50 clonal expansion to chaos observed in the TCRdist matrix. Features were reduced by Welch's t-statistics and random forest to approximately 13 V-J combinations, which fed a naive Bayes classifier. The similarity between thyroid and blood repertoires was quantified using the Morisita-Horn index. TCRdb cleaned the public reads at Q25 with fastp, built clones with MiXCR and kept in-frame beta chains. Entries are consolidated by CDR3 protein sequence, retaining the most common genes and DNA. TCRdb, not the original authors, processed these V and J calls. In all, the sample holds about 400,000 distinct CDR3 sequences, and around 20% of those were seen once. The ten largest clones take up around 1.6% of the sample.

General findings and caveats noted by the study authors: In validation, the model predicted ophthalmopathy progression with about 71% sensitivity and approximately 72% specificity; some 13 predicted patients were CT-confirmed with GO in a median of approximately 6.5 months. Among expanded thyroid clonotypes with frequency above 0.001, most also showed up in blood, which suggests that blood repertoires may reflect the thyroid immune response. Sample size was not predetermined statistically, and investigators were not blinded to group allocation. In cross-validation, the 13-signature model distinguished ophthalmopathy from stable hyperthyroidism with about 88% sensitivity and just under 84% specificity, and in the test set the corresponding values were roughly 80% and 75%.

The chain joins TRBV10-3 to TRBJ1-1; a confident D gene designation cannot be given. The sequenced material came from peripheral blood. This receptor was taken from a woman aged 18-30 years with Graves' ophthalmopathy. Donor details come from another sample of the same person, matched by shared clones. The nucleotide sequence is TGTGCCATCAGTGGAAAATCCGTGAACACTGAAGCTTTCTTT. It codes for CAISGKSVNTEAFF.